The source of this T cell receptor beta chain is a study of PD-L1 blockade in urothelial cancer (dated 2017 in TCRdb). Broadly, across the study: Every patient began therapy around 2014 and was given atezolizumab 1,200 mg intravenously every 3 weeks. Durable clinical benefit was achieved by nine patients and was not achieved by 20 patients. Durable clinical benefit meant progression-free survival longer than 6 months, and TCR features were also tested against progression-free and overall survival. TCR sequencing covered pretreatment tumor samples and matched, serially collected peripheral blood taken before and after atezolizumab treatment. Blood samples were analyzed at two time points: 3 weeks after treatment start (second dose) and 6 weeks after treatment start. An ECOG performance status of 0 or 1 was recorded for the patients, and 0 to 3 prior chemotherapy regimens had been received by the patients. The study, an exploratory multi-omic analysis, examined somatic, immune and clinical correlates of response to PD-L1 blockade with atezolizumab in urothelial cancer. Blood samples gave median yields of roughly 150,000 T cells and around 88,000 unique TCRs, along with a median clonality of roughly 0.08. Whole exome sequencing and RNA sequencing of pretreatment tumors were performed alongside TCR sequencing in the same patients. About 85% of the 29 patients were males with bladder-origin urothelial cancer, and 18 of 29 reported a prior smoking history. Approximately 29 patients had pretreatment blood TCR-seq, approximately 24 had at least one posttreatment blood collection, and approximately 24 had tumor TCR-seq. Results and caveats for the whole study, not just this receptor: Greater expansion of tumor-associated TCR clones in peripheral blood 3 weeks after the start of treatment was observed in patients with durable benefit (n of about 22, p = 0.022). A pretreatment peripheral blood TCR clonality below the median was linked to improved progression-free and overall survival. Because of the small sample size (n ≈ 30) and the many exploratory analyses performed, the results are intended to be regarded as hypothesis-generating.

V is shortened by 4 bases, J by 4 bases, and the region joining them spans 13 bases. The CDR3 runs 15 residues from the cysteine to the phenylalanine. The only DNA kept is the CDR3, 45 bases in frame from the first base. Taken from the germline V gene (reference sequence), the CDR1 and CDR2 loops are LNHDA and SQIVND. Remarks on this clone: This clone's antigen is unknown. Base qualities were left out, and no much larger clone turns up one base away.

The sample's time point, from its label and the paper: pretreatment peripheral blood. A cohort of 25 to 30 patients with locally advanced or metastatic urothelial carcinoma, treated at Memorial Sloan Kettering on a trial protocol, was included. Peripheral blood mononuclear cells were collected pretreatment and during treatment, at between 1 and 8 total time points per patient. The Qiagen DNeasy Blood extraction kit was used to purify genomic DNA from total PBMCs and from tumor samples. PBMCs were collected pretreatment and during treatment, and were isolated and stored as previously described. Synthetic TCR analog templates were spiked into each PCR to estimate absolute template abundance from read counts. TCRbeta CDR3 regions were amplified from genomic DNA with bias-controlled V and J gene primers using the immunoSEQ assay. Sequencing of rearranged TCRbeta segments was done at approximately 20X coverage. From the authors' description of their analysis: Sequencing errors were corrected by clustering, and CDR3s were annotated against IMGT so that V, D and J genes could be assigned. Out-of-frame and stop-codon sequences were excluded, and only productive TCRbeta rearrangements were used in downstream analyses. Clonality was calculated as one minus the Shannon entropy normalized by the log of the number of unique productive sequences. Clones differing between time points or between blood and tumor were identified using Fisher's exact test with Benjamini-Hochberg correction, with an adjusted p below 0.01 applied as the threshold. Held by TCRdb, this immuneACCESS table contains in-frame sequences only and omits some clones. Under half of the omission traces to an unresolved V gene where checked; the cause of the rest is unknown. The V and J calls and clone size were taken over from that table, and D and trimming were inferred from the DNA. This sample lists around 45,000 clones; around 84% were detected once. Roughly 17% of the sample goes to the ten largest clones.

Here the chain combines TRBV19 and TRBJ2-2, with TRBD2 perhaps the D gene, on 6 matching bases. Source: PBMCs, taken around atezolizumab (anti-PD-L1) treatment. This receptor was obtained from a man in his sixties with urothelial cancer. The CDR3 is CASSTETSATGELFF. In nucleotide form, the sequence is TGTGCCAGTAGTACCGAGACTAGTGCCACCGGGGAGCTGTTTTTT.